Shown below are 17 T cell receptor beta chains from a single sample sequenced in a study of glioma-infiltrating T cells after dendritic cell vaccination. Assay: immunoSEQ multiplex PCR; the TCRdb copy retains only in-frame clones and omits some. This sample yields 99,000 or so clones, of which around 91% are seen a single time; 2.7% belongs to the top ten. Time point described: after dendritic cell vaccination, including at tumor progression/relapse. This sample comprised blood, obtained after dendritic cell vaccination. These receptor sequences come from a human donor with glioblastoma.

V and J are TRBV5-1 and TRBJ2-3; D not certain. V shed 4 bases and J shed 4 bases, with 7 bases lying between them. This CDR3 comprises 12 residues. Per germline, CDR1 SGHRS and CDR2 YFSETQ. The CDR3 DNA is TGCGCCAGCAGCCGTTCTGCAGATACGCAGTATTTT. Translating gives CASSRSADTQYF.

The chain links TRBV5-1 to TRBJ2-6; no clear D. CDR1 and CDR2 from the germline V gene are SGHRS and YFSETQ. Trimming pared 3 bases from V and 0 bases from J, leaving 7 bases between. The CDR3 is 15 residues long. In DNA, the CDR3 is TGCGCCAGCAGCTCCAGTGCCTCTGGGGCCAACGTCCTGACTTTC. Residues: CASSSSASGANVLTF.

The gene calls are TRBV2 and TRBJ1-2; possible D gene TRBD1, 6 bases. This CDR3 is built from 13 residues. Trimming left V 3 bases short and J 13 bases short, with 18 bases between. Germline assignment: CDR1 SNHLY and CDR2 FYNNEI. The CDR3 DNA is TGTGCCAGCAGTGATGTTGGGGGCCCCGCTCCCACCTTC. Its protein is CASSDVGGPAPTF.

This sequence joins TRBV6-6 and TRBJ2-7; D is possibly TRBD1 (6 bases). Between the trimmed V and J ends, which lost 2 bases and 4 bases, there was a span of 12 bases. In germline, CDR1 is MNHNY, CDR2 SVGAGI (reference sequence). The CDR3 has 14 amino acids. The CDR3 is CASSYRDRTYEQYF. The CDR3 region has the DNA TGTGCCAGCAGTTACCGAGACAGGACGTACGAGCAGTACTTC.

This rearrangement joins TRBV5-3 to TRBJ2-1, with D possibly TRBD2 on 6 matching bases. TRBV5-3 is placed among ORFs of uncertain function. V was trimmed by 4 bases and J by 6 bases, leaving 14 bases between them. The CDR3 has 14 amino acids. The CDR3 nucleotides are TGTGCCAGAAGCGCCGGAGGGATCGGCAATGAGCAGTTCTTC. Amino acids: CARSAGGIGNEQFF.

This chain connects TRBV5-4 to TRBJ2-3; 10 bases align to TRBD1. This CDR3 contains 16 residues. Germline CDR1 is SGHNT and CDR2 is YYREEE (reference sequence). V trimming: 4 bases; J trimming: 1 base; junction bases outside the gene matches: 6. The CDR3 protein is CASSQGQGIGTDTQYF. The CDR3, as DNA: TGTGCCAGCAGCCAGGGACAGGGGATCGGCACAGATACGCAGTATTTT.

J is TRBJ1-4 and V is TRBV13; 8 bases are a match to TRBD1. Per the germline V gene, CDR1 is PRHDT and CDR2 is FYEKMQ (reference sequence). Losses at the gene ends were 5 bases for V and 7 bases for J; bases not matched to a gene: 9. This CDR3 contains 15 residues. The CDR3 region is CASSTRQGTGEKLFF. The CDR3 region has the DNA TGTGCCAGCAGCACCCGACAGGGGACAGGTGAAAAACTGTTTTTT. Together with reference TRBV13 and TRBJ1-4, the CDR3 gives the full variable domain: AAGVIQSPRHLIKEKRETATLKCYPIPRHDTVYWYQQGPGQDPQFLISFYEKMQSDKGSIPDRFSAQQFSDYHSELNMSSLELGDSALYFCASSTRQGTGEKLFFGSGTQLSVL.

Written as DNA, the CDR3 is TGTGCCAGCAGTGAGGGCAGTTATAACTATGGCTACACCTTC. Translating gives CASSEGSYNYGYTF. This sequence joins TRBV2 and TRBJ1-2; D is unclear. The germline gives CDR1 SNHLY, CDR2 FYNNEI. The V gene lost 3 bases and the J gene lost 1 base, with 9 bases spanning the gap. This CDR3 comprises 14 residues.

This rearrangement joins TRBV4-1 to TRBJ2-7, with 10 bases fitting TRBD1. Germline lookup yields CDR1 MGHRA and CDR2 YSYEKL. CDR3 size: 15 residues. The V and J ends lost 1 base and 2 bases, in that order; junction bases with no gene match: 2. The CDR3 sequence is CASSQVGQGAYEQYF. As DNA, the CDR3 is TGCGCCAGCAGCCAAGTAGGACAGGGGGCCTACGAGCAGTACTTC.

The chain links TRBV4-1 to TRBJ2-7; 7 nucleotides line up with TRBD1. V lost 2 bases, J lost 0 bases, and 13 bases stayed unmatched. The CDR3 runs 18 residues. The V gene's germline CDR1 is MGHRA and CDR2 YSYEKL. CDR3 nucleotides: TGCGCCAGCAGCCAATCCCCCCTTAAGGGACAGAGCTCCTACGAGCAGTACTTC. Protein sequence: CASSQSPLKGQSSYEQYF.

This chain connects TRBV4-1 to TRBJ2-1; TRBD1 matches at 10 bases. Per germline, CDR1 MGHRA and CDR2 YSYEKL. The CDR3 extends over 17 amino acids. Trimming removed 1 base from V and 8 bases from J; junction bases left unmatched: 11. The CDR3 spells CASSQVPTGTGVYEQFF. CDR3 DNA sequence: TGCGCCAGCAGCCAAGTACCTACCGGGACAGGGGTTTATGAGCAGTTCTTC.

The V call is TRBV7-9, the J call TRBJ1-5; 9 nucleotides agree with TRBD1. Germline CDR1 SEHNR, CDR2 FQNEAQ (reference sequence). With 1 base clipped from V and 4 bases from J, the junction kept 2 bases outside the gene matches. The CDR3 covers 15 residues. In nucleotides, the CDR3 is TGTGCCAGCAGCTTAGAGACAGGGGGGAATCAGCCCCAGCATTTT. Translated: CASSLETGGNQPQHF.

The rearrangement links TRBV4-2 to TRBJ2-5; 14 bases fit TRBD2. The V segment lost 3 bases and the J segment 3 bases; nucleotides outside the gene matches: 3. Germline V gives CDR1 LGHNA, CDR2 YNFKEQ. CDR3 size: 16 residues. The CDR3 here is CASSQATSGREETQYF. The CDR3 DNA follows: TGTGCCAGCAGCCAGGCGACTAGCGGGAGGGAAGAGACCCAGTACTTC.

The chain joins TRBV19 to TRBJ1-4; D unresolved. Deletions cut 4 bases from V and 0 bases from J, with 6 bases between. In germline, CDR1 is LNHDA, CDR2 SQIVND (reference sequence). The CDR3 has 14 residues. The CDR3 is CASSSYATNEKLFF. In nucleotides, the CDR3 is TGTGCCAGTAGTAGTTATGCAACTAATGAAAAACTGTTTTTT.

J is TRBJ1-2 and V is TRBV11-3, with a possible D match to TRBD1 (6 bases). The CDR3 has 14 amino acids. V was trimmed by 2 bases and J by 1 base, leaving 8 bases between them. The V gene's germline CDR1 is SGHNT and CDR2 YENEEA. The CDR3 protein is CASSLQGGNYGYTF. The CDR3, as DNA: TGTGCCAGCAGCTTACAAGGGGGTAACTATGGCTACACCTTC.

This chain links TRBV2 with TRBJ2-5; 8 bases line up with TRBD2. The CDR3 sequence is 15 residues long. With 0 bases clipped from V and 2 bases from J, the junction kept 2 bases outside the gene matches. From germline, CDR1 is SNHLY and CDR2 FYNNEI. The CDR3 loop is CASSEALAGQETQYF. As DNA, the CDR3 is TGTGCCAGCAGTGAAGCTCTAGCGGGTCAAGAGACCCAGTACTTC.

The rearrangement joins TRBV9 to TRBJ1-1, with D perhaps matching TRBD1 (5 bases). This CDR3 contains 15 residues. Germline values: CDR1 SGDLS, CDR2 YYNGEE. V lost 0 bases, J lost 10 bases, and 19 bases lay in between. This CDR3 is CASSVAGRDSDRAFF. DNA of the CDR3: TGTGCCAGCAGCGTAGCTGGCAGGGACTCCGATAGAGCTTTCTTT.